Listed below are T cell receptor beta chains from one sample, sequenced in a study of CD8+ T cells in alopecia areata. The method was immunoSEQ multiplex PCR; TCRdb's version includes in-frame clones alone and lacks a portion of them. The repertoire has roughly 150,000 clones, 55% of them found once; the top ten carry about 4.4%. Source material: CD4+ T cells sorted from blood. The receptors shown here come from a human donor in good health. The CDR3 runs from the conserved cysteine through the conserved F or W. Fields, in order: CDR3 DNA, CDR3 protein, J gene, clone size, V gene, D gene. A D gene is named only where the DNA matches it firmly. For some rows the clone size is stated as once, few or many, or as a class when expanded; others skip it.

DNA: TGCAGCGCAACTGGGGGCTATAACGAGCAGTACTTC
CDR3: CSATGGYNEQYF
J: TRBJ2-7
size: .
V: TRBV29-1
D: .

DNA: TGTGCCACCAGCAGAGTTCCGTCCAACGTCCTGACTTTC
CDR3: CATSRVPSNVLTF
J: TRBJ2-6
size: .
V: TRBV15
D: .

DNA: TGCAGCGTGTTAGGAGTGTACCAAGAGACCCAGTACTTC
CDR3: CSVLGVYQETQYF
J: TRBJ2-5
size: .
V: TRBV29-1
D: .

DNA: TGTGCCTGGAGTGTACACCGGGACGCCAAGTCGGGGACCCAGTACTTC
CDR3: CAWSVHRDAKSGTQYF
J: TRBJ2-5
size: .
V: TRBV30
D: .

DNA: TGCGCCAGCAGCTTGGACTGGGCAACCTACAATGAGCAGTTCTTC
CDR3: CASSLDWATYNEQFF
J: TRBJ2-1
size: few
V: TRBV5-1
D: .

DNA: TGTGCCAGCAGTTTCCGGACTAGCGGATCCTACGAGCAGTACTTC
CDR3: CASSFRTSGSYEQYF
J: TRBJ2-7
size: .
V: TRBV25-1
D: TRBD2

DNA: TGTGCCAGCAGTGAAGCGCTTGGGGCCAACGTCCTGACTTTC
CDR3: CASSEALGANVLTF
J: TRBJ2-6
size: few
V: TRBV6-1
D: .

DNA: TGCGCCAGCAGCCAAGATATACCCGCGGTTGAGCAGTTCTTC
CDR3: CASSQDIPAVEQFF
J: TRBJ2-1
size: .
V: TRBV4-1
D: .

DNA: TGTGCCAGCAGCCCCGGGGGGGGCGCAGATACGCAGTATTTT
CDR3: CASSPGGGADTQYF
J: TRBJ2-3
size: .
V: TRBV28
D: TRBD2

DNA: TGTGCCAGCAGCGAGACTAGCGGACTCTACGAGCAGTACTTC
CDR3: CASSETSGLYEQYF
J: TRBJ2-7
size: .
V: TRBV7-6
D: TRBD2

DNA: TGTGCCAGCAGAGACAAAGGGGGCCTGAACACTGAAGCTTTCTTT
CDR3: CASRDKGGLNTEAFF
J: TRBJ1-1
size: .
V: TRBV7-9
D: TRBD1

DNA: TGTGCCATCAGTGAAGACAGGGCATTGACAGAAGCTTTCTTT
CDR3: CAISEDRALTEAFF
J: TRBJ1-1
size: few
V: TRBV10-3
D: TRBD1

DNA: TGTGCCTCCTTAGAGGGCTACACCTTC
CDR3: CASLEGYTF
J: TRBJ1-2
size: .
V: TRBV30
D: .

DNA: TGTGCCGCGCGGGGACGCTACGAGCAGTACTTC
CDR3: CAARGRYEQYF
J: TRBJ2-7
size: .
V: TRBV28
D: .

DNA: TGTGCCAGCAGCCAAGGGACTTCCATTGGAGAGCAGTTCTTC
CDR3: CASSQGTSIGEQFF
J: TRBJ2-1
size: .
V: TRBV14
D: .

DNA: TGCGCCAGCAGCTTGGGAGGGCCAGGCAATGAGCAGTTCTTC
CDR3: CASSLGGPGNEQFF
J: TRBJ2-1
size: many
V: TRBV5-1
D: .

DNA: TGTGCCAGTACCCTACAGGGGGCGCGCACTGAAGCTTTCTTT
CDR3: CASTLQGARTEAFF
J: TRBJ1-1
size: .
V: TRBV19
D: TRBD1

DNA: TGTGCCTGGAGTGTAGACAGGGTCTACACCTTC
CDR3: CAWSVDRVYTF
J: TRBJ1-2
size: .
V: TRBV30
D: TRBD1

DNA: TGCGCCAGCAAAGGGGGAAGGCCCAACGTCCTGACTTTC
CDR3: CASKGGRPNVLTF
J: TRBJ2-6
size: few
V: TRBV4-1
D: .

DNA: TGTGCCTGGAGTGTACAGGGAGGGAGCTACACCTTC
CDR3: CAWSVQGGSYTF
J: TRBJ1-2
size: .
V: TRBV30
D: .

DNA: TGCAGCGTTCTTGAAACTAGCGGGAAATACGAGCAGTACTTC
CDR3: CSVLETSGKYEQYF
J: TRBJ2-7
size: once
V: TRBV29-1
D: TRBD2

DNA: TGCAGCGTTGACAGGACACAAATTAACTATGGCTACACCTTC
CDR3: CSVDRTQINYGYTF
J: TRBJ1-2
size: .
V: TRBV29-1
D: .

DNA: TGTGCCAGCAGATCAGGGGTTGCTCAGCCCCAGCATTTT
CDR3: CASRSGVAQPQHF
J: TRBJ1-5
size: .
V: TRBV27
D: .

DNA: TGTGCCAGCAGCTTGTACACAGGGACCACAGATACGCAGTATTTT
CDR3: CASSLYTGTTDTQYF
J: TRBJ2-3
size: .
V: TRBV5-4
D: .

DNA: TGCGCCAGCAGCTTGGCCAAGGGGGAGCAGTACTTC
CDR3: CASSLAKGEQYF
J: TRBJ2-7
size: .
V: TRBV5-1
D: .

DNA: TGTGCCAGCAGTGTTCTAGCGGGAGAGATTAGTTGGGCCGGTGAGCAGTTCTTC
CDR3: CASSVLAGEISWAGEQFF
J: TRBJ2-1
size: .
V: TRBV6-1
D: TRBD2

DNA: TGTGCCAGCAGCTCGGGACGGACCATGAACACTGAAGCTTTCTTT
CDR3: CASSSGRTMNTEAFF
J: TRBJ1-1
size: .
V: TRBV5-4
D: .

DNA: TGTGCCAGCAGCTTCGGGACAGGGTTGGGTGAGCAGTTCTTC
CDR3: CASSFGTGLGEQFF
J: TRBJ2-1
size: .
V: TRBV7-9
D: TRBD1

DNA: TGTGCCAGCAGCCAGGCCCGACCGGGCTACGAGCAGTACTTC
CDR3: CASSQARPGYEQYF
J: TRBJ2-7
size: .
V: TRBV7-2
D: .

DNA: TGCAGCGTTGAAACTGGTCCTAACTATGGCTACACCTTC
CDR3: CSVETGPNYGYTF
J: TRBJ1-2
size: .
V: TRBV29-1
D: .

DNA: TGTGCCAGCATGCCGGGACGCCCGGAAGGGTCCTACGAGCAGTACTTC
CDR3: CASMPGRPEGSYEQYF
J: TRBJ2-7
size: .
V: TRBV5-4
D: .

DNA: TGTGCCAGCAGGGGGCGGGAGCTCGTCGGGGAGCTGTTTTTT
CDR3: CASRGRELVGELFF
J: TRBJ2-2
size: .
V: TRBV27
D: TRBD2

DNA: TGCAGCGTCGCGCGGGCCGGGGAGCTGTTTTTT
CDR3: CSVARAGELFF
J: TRBJ2-2
size: .
V: TRBV29-1
D: .

DNA: TGTGCCAGCAGTCCCGCAGGGTATAGCAATCAGCCCCAGCATTTT
CDR3: CASSPAGYSNQPQHF
J: TRBJ1-5
size: few
V: TRBV2
D: .

DNA: TGTGCCAGCAGCGAGGGGGCGTGGGGGCGGCACTATGGCTACACCTTC
CDR3: CASSEGAWGRHYGYTF
J: TRBJ1-2
size: few
V: TRBV7-9
D: TRBD1

DNA: TGTGCCAGCAGTCGTCGGCAGGGTGGCCAGCCCCAGCATTTT
CDR3: CASSRRQGGQPQHF
J: TRBJ1-5
size: .
V: TRBV6-5
D: .

DNA: TGTGCCAGCAGCTTATTTGGGGGTGGGGTCCCCTACGAGCAGTACTTC
CDR3: CASSLFGGGVPYEQYF
J: TRBJ2-7
size: .
V: TRBV11-2
D: .

DNA: TGTGCCTGGAGAGAGGGACAGGGAAGGGGTCAGCCCCAGCATTTT
CDR3: CAWREGQGRGQPQHF
J: TRBJ1-5
size: .
V: TRBV30
D: TRBD1

DNA: TGTGCCAGCAGCCCACAGGAGGGGCGCTCCTACGAGCAGTACTTC
CDR3: CASSPQEGRSYEQYF
J: TRBJ2-7
size: few
V: TRBV7-6
D: .

DNA: TGTGCCGGTACGAGGGGGGCGAACACTGAAGCTTTCTTT
CDR3: CAGTRGANTEAFF
J: TRBJ1-1
size: .
V: TRBV6-6
D: .

DNA: TGTGCCACCCACCACTCGGCCACCGGGGAGCTGTTTTTT
CDR3: CATHHSATGELFF
J: TRBJ2-2
size: .
V: TRBV6-1
D: .